The entry below describes one T cell receptor beta chain. The antigen is undetermined. The study ran its PCR with 60 Vbeta and 13 Jbeta primers. The data were produced by immunoSEQ multiplex PCR, yet TCRdb's version contains in-frame clones alone and is incomplete. Here the sample spans over 130,000 clones, 82% being singletons. The sample originates from a study of cytomegalovirus exposure and HLA in healthy donors. Findings and caveats of the study: In a later analysis, specific HLA alleles were associated with under 20,000 TCR beta sequences at a 0.05 false discovery rate. Immune exposure data for these donors was limited to CMV serostatus. Common viral pathogens (according to a later analysis) appeared linked to several of the most significant clusters. TCR beta sequences reportedly predicted the HLA-A and HLA-B alleles of most subjects accurately.

Trimming removed 3 bases from V and 7 bases from J, with 22 bases in between. Germline lookup yields CDR1 SQVTM and CDR2 ANQGSEA. The CDR3 has 16 residues. The TCR sequence derives from a male donor in good health and CMV-seronegative. Sequenced: PBMCs. This chain joins TRBV29-1 and TRBJ2-1; possible D gene TRBD2, 6 bases. The CDR3, as DNA: TGCAGCGTTGAGGGGGGAAATTGGGGAATTGGGAATGAGCAGTTCTTC. This gives the protein CSVEGGNWGIGNEQFF.